The 26 T cell receptor beta chains below were found in one sample sequenced in a study of OX40 agonist ivuxolimab in advanced cancers. The repertoire was sequenced with immunoSEQ multiplex PCR; TCRdb's copy has only in-frame clones and lacks some. Of some 48,000 clones detected, around four fifths appear once; the ten largest clones hold under 25%. Sequencing used CD4+ or CD8+ T cells sorted from blood, obtained in a trial of the OX40 agonist ivuxolimab. These TCRs come from an adult with an advanced solid tumor such as melanoma, head and neck, liver or kidney cancer.

This sequence joins TRBV30 and TRBJ1-5; D ambiguous. The CDR3 consists of 12 residues. V lost 3 bases to trimming and J lost 4 bases, with 7 bases between them. Germline CDR1 reads GTSNPN; CDR2 reads SVGIG (reference sequence). The CDR3 bases are TGTGCCTGGAGCGTAGAGAATCAGCCCCAGCATTTT. As protein: CAWSVENQPQHF.

This chain links TRBV5-1 with TRBJ2-1; 11 nucleotides match TRBD1. The CDR3 contains 14 residues. In germline, CDR1 is SGHRS, CDR2 YFSETQ. V gave up 4 bases and J gave up 4 bases; unmatched junction bases: 1. This CDR3 reads CASSGTGGYNEQFF. CDR3 DNA: TGCGCCAGCAGCGGGACAGGGGGGTACAATGAGCAGTTCTTC.

In this sample, this clone turned up once. The V and J genes are TRBV28 and TRBJ1-4, with D uncertain. Germline V gene lookup returns CDR1 MDHEN and CDR2 SYDVKM. The CDR3 sequence is 16 residues long. V was shortened by 6 bases and J by 0 bases, with 14 bases between the two germline ends. CDR3 region: CASRSSQAATNEKLFF. The CDR3 DNA follows: TGTGCCAGCAGGTCTTCTCAGGCGGCAACTAATGAAAAACTGTTTTTT. The full variable domain, completed using reference TRBV28 and TRBJ1-4, is DVKVTQSSRYLVKRTGEKVFLECVQDMDHENMFWYRQDPGLGLRLIYFSYDVKMKEKGDIPEGYSVSREKKERFSLILESASTNQTSMYLCASRSSQAATNEKLFFGSGTQLSVL.

The chain recombines TRBV6-7 with TRBJ1-2; D is unresolved. TRBV6-7 is recorded as an ORF, its role being uncertain. V was cut by 6 bases and J by 0 bases, with 14 bases left in between. The CDR3 covers 15 residues. The CDR3 region is CASSPPWRSNYGYTF. Here the CDR3 DNA reads TGTGCCAGCAGCCCCCCCTGGCGGTCTAACTATGGCTACACCTTC.

V usage is TRBV6-1 and J usage is TRBJ1-2; D gene uncertain. CDR1 is MNHNS, CDR2 SASEGT, per germline. Trimming removed 8 bases from V and 6 bases from J, with 13 bases in between. The CDR3 is made up of 12 amino acids. The DNA of the CDR3 is TGTGCCAGCCGGGAAAGGTCGCATGGCTACACCTTC. Encoded protein: CASRERSHGYTF.

The rearrangement links TRBV19 to TRBJ2-6; D may correspond to TRBD1 or TRBD2 (5 bases each). This CDR3 has 16 amino acids. CDR1 and CDR2 (germline): LNHDA, SQIVND (reference sequence). V was shortened by 5 bases and J by 4 bases, with 15 bases between the two germline ends. The CDR3 region is CASSSPRRDGANVLTF. Here the CDR3 DNA reads TGTGCCAGTAGTTCTCCCCGCAGGGACGGGGCCAACGTCCTGACTTTC.

This chain uses TRBV19 with TRBJ1-5, with 9 bases that match TRBD1. Trimming took 11 bases from V and 3 from J; bases not matched to a gene: 5. Germline assignment: CDR1 LNHDA and CDR2 SQIVND (reference sequence). The CDR3 has 13 residues. The CDR3 spells CAGGDRVNQPQHF. CDR3 nucleotides: TGTGCCGGGGGGGACAGGGTCAATCAGCCCCAGCATTTT.

The chain employs TRBV25-1 and TRBJ2-7; the D is unclear. Germline CDR1 and CDR2: MGHDK and SYGVNS. This CDR3 is built from 13 residues. V gave up 8 bases and J gave up 0 bases, with 11 bases separating them. CDR3 residues: CASDARDSYEQYF. DNA of the CDR3: TGTGCCAGCGATGCTCGCGACTCCTACGAGCAGTACTTC.

The J gene is TRBJ1-4, the V gene TRBV5-1; D might be TRBD1 (6 bases). V was pared by 2 bases and J by 10 bases, with 12 bases between. The CDR3 sequence is 13 residues long. The V gene's germline CDR1 is SGHRS and CDR2 YFSETQ. As DNA, the CDR3 is TGCGCCAGCAGCTTAGGGGGTTTGGGAAAACTGTTTTTT. It codes for CASSLGGLGKLFF. The entire variable domain, with the rest obtained from reference TRBV5-1 and TRBJ1-4, is as follows: KAGVTQTPRYLIKTRGQQVTLSCSPISGHRSVSWYQQTPGQGLQFLFEYFSETQRNKGNFPGRFSGRQFSNSRSEMNVSTLELGDSALYLCASSLGGLGKLFFGSGTQLSVL.

This clone was detected ten times or more. The chain uses TRBV6-1 and TRBJ2-2; perhaps D is TRBD1 or TRBD2 (5 bases each). The CDR3 spans 13 residues. V was clipped by 10 bases and J by 8 bases, with 17 bases between them. The germline gives CDR1 MNHNS, CDR2 SASEGT. The CDR3: CAIGDVERGELFF. The CDR3 region has the DNA TGTGCCATCGGGGACGTAGAGCGGGGGGAGCTGTTTTTT.

V usage is TRBV5-4 and J usage is TRBJ2-5; tentative D call: TRBD2 (5 bases). The V end was cut by 9 bases, the J end by 0 bases, with 18 bases between. The germline CDR1 and CDR2 sequences are SGHNT and YYREEE (reference sequence). The CDR3 has 15 residues. The chain's CDR3 is CAILDREGNQETQYF. The CDR3 region has the DNA TGTGCCATCCTTGACCGGGAAGGGAACCAAGAGACCCAGTACTTC.

The chain employs TRBV29-1 and TRBJ1-4; 7 nucleotides align to TRBD1. V was clipped by 8 bases and J by 6 bases; unmatched bases: 9. CDR1 and CDR2 from the germline V gene are SQVTM and ANQGSEA. The CDR3 contains 13 residues. CDR3 coding DNA: TGCAGCTCTATGACAGGGAATGATGAAAAACTGTTTTTT. It encodes CSSMTGNDEKLFF. Filled out from reference TRBV29-1 and TRBJ1-4, the complete variable domain reads SAVISQKPSRDICQRGTSLTIQCQVDSQVTMMFWYRQQPGQSLTLIATANQGSEATYESGFVIDKFPISRPNLTFSTLTVSNMSPEDSSIYLCSSMTGNDEKLFFGSGTQLSVL.

This chain links TRBV21-1 with TRBJ1-5; the table names TRBD1, a call not compared with the DNA. TRBV21-1 is described as a pseudogene. CDR3 length: 16 amino acids. The chain's CDR3 is CASSILKQGGHQPQHF. CDR3 DNA sequence: TGTGCCAGCAGCATATTAAAACAGGGGGGACATCAGCCCCAGCATTTT.

The chain carries TRBV9 and TRBJ2-6, with 9 positions matching TRBD1. Germline V gives CDR1 SGDLS, CDR2 YYNGEE. After removal of 3 bases from V and 2 bases from J, the junction contained 3 bases not matched to a gene. This CDR3 has 16 residues. CDR3 DNA sequence: TGTGCCAGCAGCGGGGACAGGGTGACTGGGGCCAACGTCCTGACTTTC. As protein: CASSGDRVTGANVLTF.

The chain links TRBV5-4 to TRBJ2-2, with a weak D call TRBD1 (6 bases). Germline-derived CDR1 and CDR2 are SGHNT and YYREEE (reference sequence). Trimming took off 4 bases at V and 4 bases at J, with 8 bases between the two ends. The CDR3 contains 13 residues. The CDR3 DNA follows: TGTGCCAGCAGCCCGACAGGCACCGGGGAGCTGTTTTTT. Protein: CASSPTGTGELFF.

This clone has only a few counts. The gene calls are TRBV4-2 and TRBJ1-1, with D hard to call. The CDR3 is 13 amino acids. The V and J ends lost 5 bases and 1 base respectively, with 8 bases between them. CDR1 is LGHNA, CDR2 YNFKEQ, per germline. The CDR3 nucleotides are TGTGCCAGCAGCTTTGAGAGGAACACTGAAGCTTTCTTT. It yields the protein CASSFERNTEAFF.

The chain has TRBV27 and TRBJ1-1, with a possible D match to TRBD1 (6 bases). Germline loops: CDR1 MNHEY, CDR2 SMNVEV (reference sequence). The CDR3 covers 15 residues. The V and J ends lost 3 bases and 1 base respectively, with 12 bases between them. The CDR3 DNA is TGTGCCAGCAGTTTCCTAGGGACAACGAACACTGAAGCTTTCTTT. This encodes CASSFLGTTNTEAFF.

The J gene is TRBJ1-1, the V gene TRBV28; D ambiguous. The ends were cut back, 4 bases at V and 0 bases at J, with 6 bases in the middle. Germline V gene lookup returns CDR1 MDHEN and CDR2 SYDVKM. The CDR3 is made up of 13 amino acids. CDR3 protein: CASSYSLNTEAFF. The CDR3 nucleotides are TGTGCCAGCAGTTACTCGTTGAACACTGAAGCTTTCTTT.

This chain joins TRBV30 and TRBJ1-4; the D gene is possibly TRBD1 (6 bases). Trimming shortened V by 2 bases and J by 10 bases, and 17 bases separated the two germline ends. The germline V gene has CDR1 GTSNPN and CDR2 SVGIG (reference sequence). This CDR3 has 14 amino acids. CDR3 nucleotide sequence: TGTGCCTGGAGTAGGAGGGAAGAGGGGGGAAAACTGTTTTTT. Protein: CAWSRREEGGKLFF.

This chain joins TRBV7-2 and TRBJ2-3, with 9 bases lining up with TRBD1. Losses at the gene ends were 5 bases for V and 1 base for J; bases not matched to a gene: 4. The CDR3 contains 15 residues. Germline CDR1 is SGHTA and CDR2 is FQGNSA. The CDR3 DNA follows: TGTGCCAGCAGCCGGACAGGGGATGGCACAGATACGCAGTATTTT. Its protein is CASSRTGDGTDTQYF.

V and J are TRBV15 and TRBJ2-5; the D gene is possibly TRBD1 (6 bases). V lost 5 bases to trimming and J lost 5 bases, with 12 bases between them. This CDR3 has 13 amino acids. The V gene's germline CDR1 is LNHNV and CDR2 YYDKDF (reference sequence). The CDR3 spells CATSPRGFETQYF. The CDR3 DNA is TGTGCCACCAGCCCGAGGGGGTTTGAGACCCAGTACTTC.

V gene TRBV9 combines with J gene TRBJ1-4; no firm D call. The V gene lost 0 bases and the J gene lost 0 bases, with 9 bases spanning the gap. CDR3 length: 16 residues. The germline V gene has CDR1 SGDLS and CDR2 YYNGEE. For the CDR3, the DNA is TGTGCCAGCAGCGTAGGAGACCTTGCAACTAATGAAAAACTGTTTTTT. This sequence encodes CASSVGDLATNEKLFF.

This clone was seen more than once but under ten times. The genes are TRBV30 and TRBJ1-6; D is perhaps TRBD1 (5 bases). V was shortened by 5 bases and J by 6 bases, with 14 bases between the two germline ends. The CDR3 is made up of 14 amino acids. From germline, CDR1 is GTSNPN and CDR2 SVGIG (reference sequence). This chain's CDR3 is CAWGAGFGNSPLHF. CDR3 DNA sequence: TGTGCCTGGGGGGCAGGGTTTGGTAATTCACCCCTCCACTTT. The full variable domain, its missing parts supplied by reference TRBV30 and TRBJ1-6, is SQTIHQWPATLVQPVGSPLSLECTVEGTSNPNLYWYRQAAGRGLQLLFYSVGIGQISSEVPQNLSASRPQDRQFILSSKKLLLSDSGFYLCAWGAGFGNSPLHFGNGTRLTVT.

This chain links TRBV7-2 with TRBJ1-1; tentative D call: TRBD1 (5 bases). Trimming took off 4 bases at V and 8 bases at J, with 20 bases between the two ends. This CDR3 contains 15 residues. Germline assignment: CDR1 SGHTA and CDR2 FQGNSA. CDR3 DNA sequence: TGTGCCAGCAGCTCCCCTGACCGTGGGAACAGGGAAGCTTTCTTT. It is translated as CASSSPDRGNREAFF.

The chain carries TRBV2 and TRBJ1-2; TRBD1 matches at 9 bases. V lost 7 bases, J lost 2 bases, and 8 bases stayed unmatched. The germline CDR1 and CDR2 sequences are SNHLY and FYNNEI. The CDR3 contains 15 residues. The CDR3 DNA reads as TGTGCCAGCACCCTGGGACAGGGAGGAAACTATGGCTACACCTTC. Translated: CASTLGQGGNYGYTF.

This chain connects TRBV5-4 to TRBJ2-5, with D possibly matching TRBD1 (5 bases). The V gene lost 2 bases and the J gene lost 4 bases, with 9 bases spanning the gap. CDR1 SGHNT and CDR2 YYREEE come from the germline V gene (reference sequence). The CDR3 sequence is 13 residues long. Here the CDR3 DNA reads TGTGCCAGCAGCTTAAGGCAGGGAGAGACCCAGTACTTC. It yields the protein CASSLRQGETQYF.